These T cell receptor beta chains were read from a single sample in a study of response to subunit inactivated influenza vaccine. TCRdb analysed the RT-PCR reads with MiXCR anew, one entry per CDR3 protein. Among over 650,000 distinct CDR3 sequences, 15% to 20% were seen once, and the ten largest hold approximately 11%. The sample in question was PBMCs from blood, obtained 5 days after vaccination. Receptors originate from a man in his forties or fifties who received an inactivated influenza vaccine. Both conserved end residues are trimmed from each CDR3.

TRBJ2-5,TRBV7-8,ASSLVSTSGGETQY
TRBJ1-2,TRBV29-1,SVEPGQGNYGYT
TRBJ2-2,TRBV5-1,ASSSDRGLTGELF
TRBJ1-4,TRBV12-3/TRBV12-4,ASSLAGTGFGEKLF
TRBJ2-5,TRBV20-1,SARDHHGTQY
TRBJ1-2,TRBV9,ASSATGTGVYGYT
TRBJ2-1,TRBV24-1,ATSSSDGMSYNEQF
TRBJ2-5,TRBV4-1,ASSEGPAETQY
TRBJ2-5,TRBV24-1,ATSDDTKPGQGFGRETQY
TRBJ2-6,TRBV12-3/TRBV12-4,ASSLWRGNSGANVLT
TRBJ1-5,TRBV29-1,SVIEGRNSNQPQH
TRBJ2-1,TRBV20-1,SARGFTSGRNEQF
TRBJ1-5,TRBV12-3/TRBV12-4,ASSLAGQGINQPQH
TRBJ2-1,TRBV29-1,SAVAGVGYNEQF
TRBJ2-7,TRBV29-1,SVEGPGGYEQY
TRBJ2-7,TRBV4-1,ASSPHRVLSSYEQY
TRBJ2-3,TRBV6-1,ASSALAGGSASTDTQY
TRBJ2-2,TRBV11-2,ASSPVPLVSAGELF
TRBJ1-1,TRBV3-1,ASSTWTGFDAF
TRBJ1-1,TRBV9,ASSVGGRNTEAF
TRBJ2-5,TRBV15,ATSTGLAGRETQY
TRBJ2-1,TRBV14,ASARGLARDYSYNEQL
TRBJ2-7,TRBV12-3/TRBV12-4,ASSLGRLAGESKYEQY
TRBJ2-3,TRBV12-3/TRBV12-4,ASTLLAGAHTDTQY
TRBJ1-4,TRBV20-1,SARPGTGNEKLF
TRBJ2-3,TRBV10-2,ASSLAIRDTQY
TRBJ1-1,TRBV29-1,SAKGTGGRNTEAF